This TCR beta chain was captured in a study of shared clonotypes between healthy human individuals. Study findings and constraints: Against clonotypes common to all four donors, non-shared ones had lower generation probabilities. Rarefaction curves obtained for sorted subsets showed sequencing incomplete despite large depth.

With V trimmed by 4 bases and J by 4 bases, 12 bases remained unmatched. Germline V lookup: CDR1 MDHEN, CDR2 SYDVKM. CDR3 length: 16 amino acids. The run depth of the assay was deep. On sorted subsets, replicate PCRs used 150 to 250 ng DNA, or 30,000 or so T cell genomes. TCRdb keeps only in-frame clones here, not all; method: immunoSEQ multiplex PCR. The sample shows 2 million to 2.5 million clones, about 92% of them seen only once. In regard to this clone: Antigen: not known.

Sample: naive CD4+ T cells from PBMCs. The subset denotes: CD45RA+ positively selected. The chain is built from TRBV28 and TRBJ1-2, with 7 bases aligning to TRBD1. This TCR was recovered from a man between 18 and 35 years old in good health. Some clones in this sample may be carry-over from other donors' samples. The DNA for the CDR3 is TGTGCCAGCAGTTCAGGAGATATCCGGGACAGCTATGGCTACACCTTC. Residues: CASSSGDIRDSYGYTF.